This note documents a single T cell receptor beta chain sequence. The antigen it recognizes is unknown. Base qualities are not at hand, and no much larger clone is one base apart. TCRbeta CDR3 regions were amplified from genomic DNA by means of the immunoSEQ Assay, a bias-controlled multiplex PCR. The paper's processing steps were these. The number of nucleated cells in each sample was estimated from the amplification of reference gene primers within the assay. To quantify the absolute abundance of each unique TCRbeta CDR3 rearrangement, sequence reads were collapsed and filtered. For each sample, productive Simpson clonality was calculated as the square root of Simpson's diversity index over productive rearrangements. TCRdb holds this immuneACCESS table with in-frame rearrangements only. Some clones are missing; in checked studies, unresolved V genes explain under half, and the rest has no known cause. V and J calls and clone size come straight from that table; D and trimming were deduced from the DNA. The sample records tens of thousands of clones, about 80% of which are singletons. Of the sample, 42% is held by the ten largest clones.

At the junction V is shortened by 1 base and J by 0 bases; bases outside the gene matches: 21. The CDR3 contains 21 residues, cysteine and phenylalanine counted. Solely the CDR3 DNA is kept, with 63 bases framed from the first base. Based on the germline V gene (reference sequence), the CDR1 and CDR2 sequences are MNHEY and SMNVEV. This entry belongs to a study of blood T cell repertoires in COVID-19 (dated by TCRdb to about 2020). Background on the whole study: Collaborator samples came from the United States, Italy and Spain and covered acute and convalescent phases of COVID-19. The prospective study material was composed of cDNA or gDNA derived from T cells, B-cell-depleted T cells, or PBMCs. Deeply sampled blood TCRbeta repertoires from subjects exposed to, actively infected with, or recovered from COVID-19 were included in the dataset. The repertoires were released in a freely available public database intended as a resource for research on the immune response to SARS-CoV-2. Samples were obtained from the ongoing ImmuneRACE study (first 160 participants) and from over 1,000 subjects provided by 6 global collaborators. Nearly every sample came with metadata listing a de-identified subject ID, COVID-19 status, age in years and sex. Where available, HLA class I and class II types were obtained from metadata supplied by the sample provider rather than from assay-based typing.

Beyond this particular receptor, the publication reports: Clinical and demographic metadata were provided uncurated, with the amount varying by source and participant.

Each collaborating institution followed its own protocols to collect whole blood in K2EDTA tubes. For TCRbeta analysis, collaborator samples were shipped as frozen whole blood, as isolated PBMCs, or as DNA extracted from either sample type. The rearrangement joined TRBV27 to TRBJ2-7; 7 central nucleotides agree with TRBD2. The sequenced sample consisted of peripheral blood. This clonotype originated in a woman of 80 years or more with acute or convalescent COVID-19. The DNA is as follows: TGTGCCAGCAGTTTATTGATCCCGATCGGGGTAGCGGGTCCCAACTCCTACGAGCAGTACTTC. It codes for CASSLLIPIGVAGPNSYEQYF.